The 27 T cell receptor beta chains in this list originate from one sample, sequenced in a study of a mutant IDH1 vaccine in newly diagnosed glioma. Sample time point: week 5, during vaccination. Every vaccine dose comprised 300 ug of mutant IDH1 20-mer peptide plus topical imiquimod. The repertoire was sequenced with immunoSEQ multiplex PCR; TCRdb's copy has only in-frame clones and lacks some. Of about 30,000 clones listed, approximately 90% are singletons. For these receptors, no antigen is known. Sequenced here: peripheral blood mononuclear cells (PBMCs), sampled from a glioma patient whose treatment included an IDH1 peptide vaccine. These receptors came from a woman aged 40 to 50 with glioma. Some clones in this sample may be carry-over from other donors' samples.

The CDR3 DNA follows: TGCAGCGTTTCAACGGGACAGCAAGCTTTCTTT. Translation gives CSVSTGQQAFF. The chain is built from TRBV29-1 and TRBJ1-1; the match to TRBD1 covers 7 bases. The germline gives CDR1 SQVTM, CDR2 ANQGSEA. The CDR3 is made up of 11 amino acids. V gave up 5 bases and J gave up 9 bases; unmatched junction bases: 6.

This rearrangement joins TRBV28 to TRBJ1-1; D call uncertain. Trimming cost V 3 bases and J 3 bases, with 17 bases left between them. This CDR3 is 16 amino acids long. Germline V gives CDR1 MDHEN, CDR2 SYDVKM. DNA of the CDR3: TGTGCCAGCAGTTTCCCTATCGGTGGCTTGGACACTGAAGCTTTCTTT. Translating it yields CASSFPIGGLDTEAFF.

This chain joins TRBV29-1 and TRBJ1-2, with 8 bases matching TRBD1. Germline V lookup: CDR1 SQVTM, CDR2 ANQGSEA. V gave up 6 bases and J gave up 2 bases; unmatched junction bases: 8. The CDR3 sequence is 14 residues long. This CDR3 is CSVSDRVLNYGYTF. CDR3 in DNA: TGCAGCGTCTCGGACAGGGTGCTGAACTATGGCTACACCTTC.

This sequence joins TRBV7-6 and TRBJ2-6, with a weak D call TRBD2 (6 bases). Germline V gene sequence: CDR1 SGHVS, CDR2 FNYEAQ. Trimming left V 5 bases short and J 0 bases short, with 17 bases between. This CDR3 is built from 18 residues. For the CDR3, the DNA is TGTGCCAGCAGCCCAAGGGCGGACTACCTCTCTGGGGCCAACGTCCTGACTTTC. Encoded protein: CASSPRADYLSGANVLTF.

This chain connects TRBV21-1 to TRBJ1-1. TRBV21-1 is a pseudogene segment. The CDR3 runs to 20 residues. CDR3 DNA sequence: TGTGCCAGCAGCTCCCGCCCAGTTCGGAGGGTAGAGTTGGGAAACACTGAAGCTTTCTTT. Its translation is CASSSRPVRRVELGNTEAFF.

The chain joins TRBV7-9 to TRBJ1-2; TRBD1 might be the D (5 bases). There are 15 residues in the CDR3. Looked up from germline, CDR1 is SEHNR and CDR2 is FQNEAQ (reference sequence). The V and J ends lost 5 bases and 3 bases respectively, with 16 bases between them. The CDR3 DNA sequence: TGTGCCAGCAGCCTTCTCAGGGCAGCCTACTATGGCTACACCTTC. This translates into CASSLLRAAYYGYTF.

In nucleotides, the CDR3 is TGTGCCAGCAGCCCTTACGACAGGGCTTCACCCCTCCACTTT. Protein: CASSPYDRASPLHF. V is TRBV14 and J is TRBJ1-6; 7 nucleotides match TRBD1. V trimming: 4 bases; J trimming: 9 bases; junction bases outside the gene matches: 6. The germline gives CDR1 SGHDN, CDR2 FVKESK. This CDR3 contains 14 residues.

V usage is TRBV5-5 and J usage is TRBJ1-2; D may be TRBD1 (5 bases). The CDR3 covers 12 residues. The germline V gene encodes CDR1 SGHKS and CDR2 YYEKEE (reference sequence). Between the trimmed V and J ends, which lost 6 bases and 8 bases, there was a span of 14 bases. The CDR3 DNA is TGTGCCAGCACCTCGGCAGGGCTAGGCTACACCTTC. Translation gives CASTSAGLGYTF.

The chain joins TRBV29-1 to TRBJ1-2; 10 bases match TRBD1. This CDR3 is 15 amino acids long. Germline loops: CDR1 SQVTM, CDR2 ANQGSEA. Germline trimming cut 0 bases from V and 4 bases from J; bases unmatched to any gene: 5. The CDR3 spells CSVEDPGQGVYGYTF. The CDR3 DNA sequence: TGCAGCGTTGAAGACCCTGGACAGGGGGTCTATGGCTACACCTTC. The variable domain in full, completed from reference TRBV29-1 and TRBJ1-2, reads SAVISQKPSRDICQRGTSLTIQCQVDSQVTMMFWYRQQPGQSLTLIATANQGSEATYESGFVIDKFPISRPNLTFSTLTVSNMSPEDSSIYLCSVEDPGQGVYGYTFGSGTRLTVV.

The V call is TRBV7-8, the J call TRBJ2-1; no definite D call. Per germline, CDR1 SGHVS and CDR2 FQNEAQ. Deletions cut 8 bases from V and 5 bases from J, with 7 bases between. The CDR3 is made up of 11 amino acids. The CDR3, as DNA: TGTGCCAGCCCGAGCAACAATGAGCAGTTCTTC. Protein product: CASPSNNEQFF.

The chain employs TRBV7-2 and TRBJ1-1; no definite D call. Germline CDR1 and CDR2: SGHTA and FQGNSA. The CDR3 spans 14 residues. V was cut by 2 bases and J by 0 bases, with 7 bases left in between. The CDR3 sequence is CASSLIAMNTEAFF. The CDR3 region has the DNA TGTGCCAGCAGCTTAATCGCAATGAACACTGAAGCTTTCTTT. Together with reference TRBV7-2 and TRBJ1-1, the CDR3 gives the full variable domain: GAGVSQSPSNKVTEKGKDVELRCDPISGHTALYWYRQSLGQGLEFLIYFQGNSAPDKSGLPSDRFSAERTGGSVSTLTIQRTQQEDSAVYLCASSLIAMNTEAFFGQGTRLTVV.

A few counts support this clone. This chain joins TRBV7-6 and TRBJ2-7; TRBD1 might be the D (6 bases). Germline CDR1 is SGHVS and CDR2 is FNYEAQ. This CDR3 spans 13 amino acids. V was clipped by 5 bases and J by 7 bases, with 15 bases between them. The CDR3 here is CASSGTGFGEQYF. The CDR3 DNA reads TGTGCCAGCAGCGGCACAGGGTTCGGAGAGCAGTACTTC. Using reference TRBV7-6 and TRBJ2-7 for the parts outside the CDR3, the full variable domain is GAGVSQSPRYKVTKRGQDVALRCDPISGHVSLYWYRQALGQGPEFLTYFNYEAQQDKSGLPNDRFSAERPEGSISTLTIQRTEQRDSAMYRCASSGTGFGEQYFGPGTRLTVT.

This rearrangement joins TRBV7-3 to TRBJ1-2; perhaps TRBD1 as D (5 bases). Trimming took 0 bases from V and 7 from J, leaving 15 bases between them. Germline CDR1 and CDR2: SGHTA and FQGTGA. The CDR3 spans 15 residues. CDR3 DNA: TGTGCCAGCAGCTTAACGGGGGGAGTCTTAGGTGGCTACACCTTC. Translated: CASSLTGGVLGGYTF.

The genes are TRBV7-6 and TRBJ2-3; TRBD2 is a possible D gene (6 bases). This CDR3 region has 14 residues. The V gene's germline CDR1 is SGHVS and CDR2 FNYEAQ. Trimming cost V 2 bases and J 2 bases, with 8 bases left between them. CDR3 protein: CASSLTGDTDTQYF. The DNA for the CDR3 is TGTGCCAGCAGCTTAACGGGGGACACAGATACGCAGTATTTT.

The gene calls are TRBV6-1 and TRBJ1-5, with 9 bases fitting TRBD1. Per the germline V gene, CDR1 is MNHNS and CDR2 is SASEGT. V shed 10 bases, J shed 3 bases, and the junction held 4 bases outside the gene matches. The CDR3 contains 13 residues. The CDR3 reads CATGTGHNQPQHF. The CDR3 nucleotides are TGTGCCACCGGGACAGGGCACAATCAGCCCCAGCATTTT.

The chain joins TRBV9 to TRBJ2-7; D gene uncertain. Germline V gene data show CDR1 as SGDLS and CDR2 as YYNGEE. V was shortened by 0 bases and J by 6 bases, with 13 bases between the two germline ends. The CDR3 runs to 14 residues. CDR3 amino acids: CASSVDAVLSEQYF. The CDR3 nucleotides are TGTGCCAGCAGCGTAGACGCCGTCCTCTCCGAGCAGTACTTC. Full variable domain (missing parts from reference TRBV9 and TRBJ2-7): DSGVTQTPKHLITATGQRVTLRCSPRSGDLSVYWYQQSLDQGLQFLIQYYNGEERAKGNILERFSAQQFPDLHSELNLSSLELGDSALYFCASSVDAVLSEQYFGPGTRLTVT.

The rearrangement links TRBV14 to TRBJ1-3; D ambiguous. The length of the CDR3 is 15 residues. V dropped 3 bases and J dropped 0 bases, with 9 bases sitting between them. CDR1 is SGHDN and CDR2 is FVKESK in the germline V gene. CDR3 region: CASSHPLSSGNTIYF. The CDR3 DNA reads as TGTGCCAGCAGCCACCCGCTTAGCTCTGGAAACACCATATATTTT. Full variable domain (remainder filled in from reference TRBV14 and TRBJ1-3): EAGVTQFPSHSVIEKGQTVTLRCDPISGHDNLYWYRRVMGKEIKFLLHFVKESKQDESGMPNNRFLAERTGGTYSTLKVQPAELEDSGVYFCASSHPLSSGNTIYFGEGSWLTVV.

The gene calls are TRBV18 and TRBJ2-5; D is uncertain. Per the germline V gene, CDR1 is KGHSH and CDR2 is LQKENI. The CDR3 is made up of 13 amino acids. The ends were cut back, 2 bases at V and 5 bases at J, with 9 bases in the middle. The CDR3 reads CASSPDRAETQYF. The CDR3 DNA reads TGTGCCAGCTCACCAGATCGTGCTGAGACCCAGTACTTC.

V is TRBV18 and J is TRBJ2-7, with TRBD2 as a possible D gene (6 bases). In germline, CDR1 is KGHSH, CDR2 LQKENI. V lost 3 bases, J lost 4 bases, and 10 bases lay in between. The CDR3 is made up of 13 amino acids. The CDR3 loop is CASSPPTSYEQYF. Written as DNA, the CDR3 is TGTGCCAGCTCACCCCCGACTAGTTACGAGCAGTACTTC. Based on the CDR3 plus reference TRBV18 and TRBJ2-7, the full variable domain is NAGVMQNPRHLVRRRGQEARLRCSPMKGHSHVYWYRQLPEEGLKFMVYLQKENIIDESGMPKERFSAEFPKEGPSILRIQQVVRGDSAAYFCASSPPTSYEQYFGPGTRLTVT.

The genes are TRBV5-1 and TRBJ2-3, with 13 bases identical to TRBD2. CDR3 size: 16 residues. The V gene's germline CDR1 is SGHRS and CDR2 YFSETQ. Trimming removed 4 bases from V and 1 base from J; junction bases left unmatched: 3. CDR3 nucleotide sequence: TGCGCCAGCAGCACCGGGACTAGCGGGGGCACAGATACGCAGTATTTT. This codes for CASSTGTSGGTDTQYF.

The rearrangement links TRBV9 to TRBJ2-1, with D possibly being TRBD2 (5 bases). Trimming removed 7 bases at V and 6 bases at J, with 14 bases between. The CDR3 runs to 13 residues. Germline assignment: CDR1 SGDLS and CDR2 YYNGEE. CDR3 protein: CASRAGTSNEQFF. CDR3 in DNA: TGTGCCAGCCGCGCGGGTACCTCCAATGAGCAGTTCTTC.

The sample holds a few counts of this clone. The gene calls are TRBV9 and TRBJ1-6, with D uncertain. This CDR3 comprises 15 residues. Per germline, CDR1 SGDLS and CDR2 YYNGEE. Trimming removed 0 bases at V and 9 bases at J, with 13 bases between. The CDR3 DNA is TGTGCCAGCAGCGTAGACGGATCCCCGGTTTCACCCCTCCACTTT. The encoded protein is CASSVDGSPVSPLHF.

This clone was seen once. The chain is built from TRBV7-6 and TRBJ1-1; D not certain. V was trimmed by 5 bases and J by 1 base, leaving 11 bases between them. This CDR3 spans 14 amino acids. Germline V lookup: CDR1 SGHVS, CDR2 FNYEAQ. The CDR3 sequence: CASSLTVGNTEAFF. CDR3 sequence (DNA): TGTGCCAGCAGCCTAACAGTGGGGAACACTGAAGCTTTCTTT.

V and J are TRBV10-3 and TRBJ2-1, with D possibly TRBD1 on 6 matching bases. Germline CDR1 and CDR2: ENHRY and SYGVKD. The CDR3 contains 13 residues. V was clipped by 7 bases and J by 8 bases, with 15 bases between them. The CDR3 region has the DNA TGTGCCATCAAAAGGACTGGGGGCGATGAGCAGTTCTTC. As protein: CAIKRTGGDEQFF.

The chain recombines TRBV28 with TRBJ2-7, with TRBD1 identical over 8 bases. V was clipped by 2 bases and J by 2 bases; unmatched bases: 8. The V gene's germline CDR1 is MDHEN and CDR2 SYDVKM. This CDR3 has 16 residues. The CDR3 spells CASSLVGGTGTYEQYF. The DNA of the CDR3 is TGTGCCAGCAGTTTAGTCGGCGGGACAGGAACCTACGAGCAGTACTTC.

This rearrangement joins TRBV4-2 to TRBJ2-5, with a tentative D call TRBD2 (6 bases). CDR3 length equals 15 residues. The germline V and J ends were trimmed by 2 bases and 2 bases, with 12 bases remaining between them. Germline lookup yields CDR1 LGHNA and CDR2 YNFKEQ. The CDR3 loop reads CASSQIGRGQETQYF. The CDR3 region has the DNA TGTGCCAGCAGCCAAATCGGGCGGGGTCAAGAGACCCAGTACTTC.

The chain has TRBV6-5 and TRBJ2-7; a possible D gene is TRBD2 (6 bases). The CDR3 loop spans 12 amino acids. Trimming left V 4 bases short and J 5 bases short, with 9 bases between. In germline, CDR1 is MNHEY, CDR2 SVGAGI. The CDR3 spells CASSFGGDEQYF. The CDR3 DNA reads TGTGCCAGCAGTTTCGGGGGTGACGAGCAGTACTTC.